This entry lists 14 T cell receptor beta chains sequenced from one sample in a study of beta chain features in type 1 diabetes. The authors reverse transcribed all of the isolated RNA, so sequencing captured expressed TCRB transcripts. Sequencing used immunoSEQ multiplex PCR; TCRdb keeps in-frame clones, though not all of them. The table shows hundreds of thousands of clones, with 7.5% to 10% occurring only once. Sequences were obtained from naive CD4+ T cells from blood. These receptor sequences come from a woman aged 18-29 years in good health.

This clone was recorded a few times. The V and J genes are TRBV7-2 and TRBJ2-2; D remains ambiguous. Trimming took 1 base from V and 4 from J, leaving 7 bases between them. Germline values: CDR1 SGHTA, CDR2 FQGNSA. The CDR3 runs 14 residues. This CDR3 is CASSLVAGTGELFF. CDR3 sequence (DNA): TGTGCCAGCAGCTTAGTAGCTGGCACCGGGGAGCTGTTTTTT. Full variable domain (missing parts from reference TRBV7-2 and TRBJ2-2): GAGVSQSPSNKVTEKGKDVELRCDPISGHTALYWYRQSLGQGLEFLIYFQGNSAPDKSGLPSDRFSAERTGGSVSTLTIQRTQQEDSAVYLCASSLVAGTGELFFGEGSRLTVL.

This rearrangement joins TRBV15 to TRBJ1-5, with 7 bases aligning to TRBD1. The CDR3 consists of 13 residues. With V trimmed by 9 bases and J by 1 base, 3 bases remained unmatched. CDR1 is LNHNV and CDR2 is YYDKDF in the germline V gene (reference sequence). Here the CDR3 DNA reads TGTGCCACGAGGGGGCGGAGCAATCAGCCCCAGCATTTT. Translation gives CATRGRSNQPQHF.

This clone was seen more than once but under ten times. The chain joins TRBV19 to TRBJ1-5, with TRBD1 identical over 8 bases. Germline CDR1 reads LNHDA; CDR2 reads SQIVND (reference sequence). Trimming took 5 bases from V and 7 from J; bases not matched to a gene: 10. This CDR3 is 15 amino acids long. The CDR3 sequence: CASSVPRGRGQPQHF. CDR3 bases: TGTGCCAGTAGTGTACCCAGGGGGCGCGGACAGCCCCAGCATTTT.

This clone has more than one count but fewer than ten. The V gene is TRBV5-1, the J gene TRBJ2-5, with a possible D match to TRBD2 (6 bases). The CDR3 spans 12 residues. Germline V gene sequence: CDR1 SGHRS, CDR2 YFSETQ. Trimming took off 4 bases at V and 4 bases at J, with 8 bases between the two ends. CDR3 sequence reads: CASSVGGETQYF. The CDR3 DNA follows: TGCGCCAGCAGCGTCGGGGGAGAGACCCAGTACTTC. Using reference TRBV5-1 and TRBJ2-5 for the parts outside the CDR3, the full variable domain is KAGVTQTPRYLIKTRGQQVTLSCSPISGHRSVSWYQQTPGQGLQFLFEYFSETQRNKGNFPGRFSGRQFSNSRSEMNVSTLELGDSALYLCASSVGGETQYFGPGTRLLVL.

Only one count was recorded for this clone. The chain combines TRBV5-1 with TRBJ2-5; D is possibly TRBD1 or TRBD2 (9 bases each). Germline V gives CDR1 SGHRS, CDR2 YFSETQ. Trimming shortened V by 7 bases and J by 10 bases, and 35 bases separated the two germline ends. There are 18 residues in the CDR3. The CDR3 loop reads CASGYGTGQGSGSPDQYF. Here the CDR3 DNA reads TGCGCCAGCGGATACGGGACAGGGCAAGGTAGCGGGAGCCCAGACCAGTACTTC.

V usage is TRBV19 and J usage is TRBJ1-5; maybe TRBD1 (6 bases). The CDR3 length is 20 residues. V was clipped by 3 bases and J by 2 bases, with 26 bases between them. Looked up from germline, CDR1 is LNHDA and CDR2 is SQIVND (reference sequence). The CDR3 protein is CASSINNQGLLISRNQPQHF. The CDR3 DNA sequence: TGTGCCAGTAGTATTAACAACCAGGGGTTGCTAATCAGTCGCAATCAGCCCCAGCATTTT.

The chain links TRBV5-5 to TRBJ2-5; a possible D gene is TRBD2 (5 bases). This CDR3 has 13 amino acids. Germline V gives CDR1 SGHKS, CDR2 YYEKEE (reference sequence). V was pared by 4 bases and J by 1 base, with 8 bases between. The CDR3 here is CASSTDSQETQYF. DNA for the CDR3: TGTGCCAGCAGCACGGACTCCCAAGAGACCCAGTACTTC.

This clone has only a few counts. V gene TRBV5-6 combines with J gene TRBJ1-2; 8 bases align to TRBD1. The J segment lost 4 bases and the V segment lost 3 bases, leaving 5 bases of the junction unmatched. The CDR3 runs 14 residues. CDR1 and CDR2 (germline): SGHDT, YYEEEE. The CDR3 loop is CASSYVDRGYGYTF. In DNA, the CDR3 is TGTGCCAGCAGCTACGTAGACAGGGGCTATGGCTACACCTTC.

This chain uses TRBV5-4 with TRBJ2-3, with D unresolved. The CDR3 totals 14 residues. CDR1 is SGHNT, CDR2 YYREEE, per germline (reference sequence). Trimming shortened V by 4 bases and J by 1 base, and 10 bases separated the two germline ends. Here the CDR3 reads CASSQNSRTDTQYF. The CDR3 coding sequence is TGTGCCAGCAGCCAAAACTCCCGCACAGATACGCAGTATTTT.

This clone was recorded a few times. The J gene is TRBJ2-3, the V gene TRBV2; 11 nucleotides match TRBD2. The V and J ends lost 5 bases and 4 bases, in that order; junction bases with no gene match: 5. The CDR3 sequence is 15 residues long. The germline V gene has CDR1 SNHLY and CDR2 FYNNEI. The CDR3 DNA follows: TGTGCCAGCAGTCTTGGACTAGCGGGTTCAGATACGCAGTATTTT. Residues: CASSLGLAGSDTQYF.

The chain recombines TRBV20-1 with TRBJ2-1; possible D gene TRBD2, 6 bases. Germline loops: CDR1 DFQATT, CDR2 SNEGSKA (reference sequence). The CDR3 runs to 11 residues. This chain's CDR3 is CSAGPHNEQFF. CDR3 nucleotide sequence: TGCAGCGCGGGACCGCACAATGAGCAGTTCTTC.

This clone was recorded a few times. The V gene is TRBV5-1, the J gene TRBJ1-2; D gene ambiguous. The CDR3 is 13 residues long. The germline V gene has CDR1 SGHRS and CDR2 YFSETQ. Trimming took off 0 bases at V and 6 bases at J, with 9 bases between the two ends. The DNA for the CDR3 is TGCGCCAGCAGCTTGGGCCCCCCGGATGGCTACACCTTC. This codes for CASSLGPPDGYTF.

The rearrangement links TRBV4-2 to TRBJ1-1, with D maybe TRBD1 (6 bases). V was cut by 1 base and J by 7 bases, with 10 bases left in between. The germline CDR1 and CDR2 sequences are LGHNA and YNFKEQ. This CDR3 has 13 amino acids. CDR3 protein: CASSQAARGEAFF. For the CDR3, the DNA is TGTGCCAGCAGCCAAGCTGCCAGGGGTGAAGCTTTCTTT.

V usage is TRBV7-9 and J usage is TRBJ2-3, with TRBD2 identical over 8 bases. The V segment lost 8 bases and the J segment 5 bases; nucleotides outside the gene matches: 9. The CDR3 runs to 14 residues. Germline V gene sequence: CDR1 SEHNR, CDR2 FQNEAQ (reference sequence). In DNA form, the CDR3 reads TGTGCCAGCCAAGCCGCGGGAGGACAAGATACGCAGTATTTT. This translates into CASQAAGGQDTQYF.